This is a list of T cell receptor beta chains from one sample in a study of blood T cells in healthy people across ages. TCRdb re-called the 5' RACE reads with MiXCR, one entry per CDR3 protein. Of 800,000 or so distinct CDR3 sequences detected, roughly 46% appear once; the ten largest clones hold 18%. Sequenced: blood. The receptors were sampled from a man at least 80 years old in good health. Both conserved end residues are part of each CDR3. Fields, in order: J gene, clone size, V gene, D gene, CDR3 DNA, CDR3 protein. A D gene is named only where the DNA matches it firmly. Rows may omit the clone size; those that give it use once, few, many or a size class.

>TRBJ2-1|many|TRBV20-1|-
TGCAGTGCTAGTGGTAGGGTCGATGAGCAGTTCTTC
CSASGRVDEQFF
>TRBJ1-4|few|TRBV18|TRBD1
TGTGCCAGCTCATCCGACAGGGTCTTTCCTGAAAAACTGTTTTTT
CASSSDRVFPEKLFF
>TRBJ1-5|-|TRBV5-1|-
TGCGCCAGCAGCTTGGAGGGACACCCTTATCAGCCCCAGCATTTT
CASSLEGHPYQPQHF
>TRBJ1-1|few|TRBV18|-
TGTGCCAGCTCATATAACCCTGCGGGTGTTGAAGCTTTCTTT
CASSYNPAGVEAFF
>TRBJ2-7|-|TRBV29-1|-
TGCAGCGTTGAAGAGGGGCCCTACGAGCAGTACTTC
CSVEEGPYEQYF
>TRBJ2-1|once|TRBV5-1|-
TGCGCCAGCAGCCCGGACAAGAGCACCGGCAATGAACAGTTCTTC
CASSPDKSTGNEQFF
>TRBJ2-1|few|TRBV5-1|TRBD2
TGCGCCAGCAGCTTGACTTCTAGCGGGAGAATCAATGAGCAGTTCTTC
CASSLTSSGRINEQFF
>TRBJ1-4|many|TRBV6-6|TRBD1
TGTGCCAGCAGTAGCCGGGACAGGGCTTCGAGGGTACTGTTTTTT
CASSSRDRASRVLFF
>TRBJ2-3|few|TRBV20-1|TRBD2
TGCAGTGCTAGGGCTCCGGGACTAGCGGGAGTTTTGGATACGCAGTATTTT
CSARAPGLAGVLDTQYF
>TRBJ2-1|-|TRBV7-6|-
TGTGCCAGCAGCACGAGGGGGCACGGGAGGGCATACAATGAGCAGTTCTTC
CASSTRGHGRAYNEQFF
>TRBJ2-1|-|TRBV10-1|TRBD2
TGCGCCAGCAGTGGAACTAGCGGGGTAACCTACAATGAGCAGTTCTTC
CASSGTSGVTYNEQFF
>TRBJ2-1|few|TRBV25-1|-
TGTGCCAGCAGTGACCGTCTAGGGGCGAATGAGCAGTTCTTC
CASSDRLGANEQFF
>TRBJ2-7|-|TRBV6-6|-
TGTGCCAGCAGGGATAACCGGGACGGCCGGACCTACGAGCAGTACTTC
CASRDNRDGRTYEQYF
>TRBJ2-7|-|TRBV19|-
TGTGCCAGTAGTATAGCTCGAGAGACCCACGAGCAGTACTTC
CASSIARETHEQYF